The sequence of this T cell receptor (beta chain) was determined in a study of blood T cell repertoires in COVID-19. Participants came from under 30 US areas, aged about 18 to 89 years. Cohort 3 recovered donors had two negative PCRs, clearance, or symptom resolution. As originally analysed: Amplification with reference gene primers provided the estimates of nucleated cell counts. Only in-frame clones appear in the TCRdb table, and some are missing; sequencing was by immunoSEQ multiplex PCR. That table supplies the V and J calls and clone size; D and trimming were determined from the DNA. Of approximately 300,000 clones in the sample, about 87% were seen once. CDR3 length equals 12 residues. Trimming shortened V by 6 bases and J by 4 bases, and 10 bases separated the two germline ends. Per the germline V gene, CDR1 is LNHDA and CDR2 is SQIVND (reference sequence).

The TCR was taken from a woman under 40 who had recovered from COVID-19. What was sequenced was PBMCs or T cells enriched from blood (not recorded which). This chain connects TRBV19 to TRBJ2-7; weak D call: TRBD2 (6 bases). CDR3 residues: CASSPGTYEQYF. CDR3 DNA: TGTGCCAGTAGCCCAGGGACTTACGAGCAGTACTTC.